This T cell receptor (beta chain) comes out of a study of neurological immune-mediated disorders. With 4 bases removed from V and 6 bases from J, the gap between germline ends came to 12 bases. CDR3 length: 13 residues. Germline CDR1 and CDR2: SQVTM and ANQGSEA. 5'RACE generated cDNA with 10-nucleotide random UMIs. MiXCR was run by TCRdb on the 5' RACE reads, yielding one entry per CDR3 protein. The sample carries 40,000 or so distinct CDR3 sequences, roughly 4.8% recorded once. For sorted libraries, the input was about 960,000 CD4+ or CD8+ T cells. This clonotype was seen ten or more times. The TCR sequence derives from a man aged 18 to 35 in good health. The sample taken for sequencing was CD4+ T cells from blood. The chain links TRBV29-1 to TRBJ1-4; the D gene is possibly TRBD1 (6 bases). The DNA for the CDR3 is TGCAGCGTTGCCGGGGGCAACGATGAAAAACTGTTTTTT. Translation: CSVAGGNDEKLFF.